At least ten counts were recorded for the clone carrying this T cell receptor beta chain. These data come from a study of T-cell reconstitution after alpha-beta-depleted transplantation in children. The TCRbeta library was prepared with unique molecular identifiers. TCRdb redid the calling of the PCR reads with MiXCR, one entry per CDR3 protein. Of hundreds of thousands of distinct CDR3 sequences in the sample, 16% were seen once. V was shortened by 0 bases and J by 8 bases, with 10 bases between the two germline ends. Germline V gives CDR1 MNHEY, CDR2 SVGAGI. This CDR3 contains 13 residues. The J gene is TRBJ1-2, the V gene TRBV6-5; no reliable D call. The source is a human donor who donated a stem cell graft to a child with acute myeloid leukemia. Sample: PBMCs from the stem cell graft donor, taken from the stem cell graft. The CDR3, as DNA: TGTGCCAGCAGTTACTCCTCCCTCGGCGGCTACACCTTC. This codes for CASSYSSLGGYTF.